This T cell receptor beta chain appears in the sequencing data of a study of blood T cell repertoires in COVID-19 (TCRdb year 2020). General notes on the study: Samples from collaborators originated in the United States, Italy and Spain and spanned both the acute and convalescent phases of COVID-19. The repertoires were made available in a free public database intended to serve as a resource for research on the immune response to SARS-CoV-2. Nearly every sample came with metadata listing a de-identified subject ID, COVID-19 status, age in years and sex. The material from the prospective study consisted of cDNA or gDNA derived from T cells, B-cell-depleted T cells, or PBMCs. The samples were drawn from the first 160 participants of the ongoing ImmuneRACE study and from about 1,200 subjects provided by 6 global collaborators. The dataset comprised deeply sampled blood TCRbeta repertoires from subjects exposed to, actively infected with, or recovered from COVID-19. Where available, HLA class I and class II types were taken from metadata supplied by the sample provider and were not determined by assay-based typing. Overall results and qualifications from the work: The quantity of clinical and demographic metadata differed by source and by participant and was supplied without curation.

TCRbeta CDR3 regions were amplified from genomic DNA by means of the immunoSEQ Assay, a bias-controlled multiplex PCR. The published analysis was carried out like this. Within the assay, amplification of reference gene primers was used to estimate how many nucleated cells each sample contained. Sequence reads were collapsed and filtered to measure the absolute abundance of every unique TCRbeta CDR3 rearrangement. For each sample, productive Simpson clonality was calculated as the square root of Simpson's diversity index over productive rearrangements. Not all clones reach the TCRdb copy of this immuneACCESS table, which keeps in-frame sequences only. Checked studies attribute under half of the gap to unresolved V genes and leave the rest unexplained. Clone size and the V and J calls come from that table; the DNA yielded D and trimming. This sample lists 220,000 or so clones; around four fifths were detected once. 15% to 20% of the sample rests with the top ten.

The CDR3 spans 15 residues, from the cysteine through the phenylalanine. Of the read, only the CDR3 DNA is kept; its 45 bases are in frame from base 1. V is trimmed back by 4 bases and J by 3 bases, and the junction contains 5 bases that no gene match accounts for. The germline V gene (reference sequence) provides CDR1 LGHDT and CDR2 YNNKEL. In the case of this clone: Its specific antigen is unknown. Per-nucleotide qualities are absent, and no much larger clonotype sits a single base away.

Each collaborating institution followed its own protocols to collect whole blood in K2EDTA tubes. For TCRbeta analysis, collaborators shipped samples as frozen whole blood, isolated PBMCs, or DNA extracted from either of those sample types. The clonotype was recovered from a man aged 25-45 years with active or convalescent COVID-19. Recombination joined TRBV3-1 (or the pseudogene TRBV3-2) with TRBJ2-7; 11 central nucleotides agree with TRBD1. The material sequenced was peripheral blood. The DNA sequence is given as TGTGCCAGCAGCCTCGCCGGGACAGGGGGCTACGAGCAGTACTTC. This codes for CASSLAGTGGYEQYF.